The 14 T cell receptor beta chains below come from one sample, sequenced in a study of T cells in Graves' hyperthyroidism and ophthalmopathy. It was RNA transcripts that yielded the amplified TCR beta CDR3 regions. The primer set for the first-round RT-PCR of the TCR CDR3 was HTBI. TCRdb processed the multiplex PCR reads anew with MiXCR; each CDR3 protein has one entry. This sample yields 600,000 to 850,000 distinct CDR3 sequences, of which 18% are seen a single time; about a sixth belongs to the top ten. Sequencing input: blood. These receptors all stem from a woman aged 50 to 65 with Graves' hyperthyroidism that later progressed to Graves' ophthalmopathy.

This clonotype occurred many times. The J gene is TRBJ1-1, the V gene TRBV20-1; D is unclear. Germline V gene lookup returns CDR1 DFQATT and CDR2 SNEGSKA (reference sequence). Trimming took off 5 bases at V and 4 bases at J, with 17 bases between the two ends. This CDR3 contains 14 residues. The CDR3 bases are TGCAGTGCTCTGGCGGACCTGGCCCCCACTGAAGCTTTCTTT. It specifies CSALADLAPTEAFF.

This clonotype was seen only a few times. The V call is TRBV6-1, the J call TRBJ2-5; TRBD1 agrees at 8 bases. Germline CDR1 MNHNS, CDR2 SASEGT. Trimming took 6 bases from V and 2 from J; bases not matched to a gene: 8. The CDR3 is made up of 15 amino acids. CDR3 nucleotide sequence: TGTGCCAGCAGGGGGACAGGAGAGATTCAAGAGACCCAGTACTTC. It yields the protein CASRGTGEIQETQYF.

The rearrangement uses TRBV10-3 and TRBJ1-6, with D possibly matching TRBD1 (5 bases). Germline CDR1 and CDR2: ENHRY and SYGVKD. Trimming stripped 0 bases from V and 6 bases from J, with 21 bases between. This CDR3 contains 19 residues. The CDR3 DNA follows: TGTGCCATCAGTGAGTCGAAGGGCCCACTGGGGGACGGTAATTCACCCCTCCACTTT. Protein: CAISESKGPLGDGNSPLHF.

There are many counts of this clonotype. J is TRBJ2-3 and V is TRBV20-1; no firm D call. V was pared by 2 bases and J by 6 bases, with 15 bases between. Germline assignment: CDR1 DFQATT and CDR2 SNEGSKA (reference sequence). CDR3 length: 14 amino acids. This chain's CDR3 is CSARTEPVEDTQYF. The CDR3 region has the DNA TGCAGTGCTAGAACCGAACCCGTGGAGGATACGCAGTATTTT.

This clonotype was seen a handful of times. In DNA form, the CDR3 reads TGTGCCAGCAGCCTTAGGGTTGACAGACCTAATGAAAAACTGTTTTTT. Amino acids: CASSLRVDRPNEKLFF. This chain links TRBV11-2 with TRBJ1-4, with a possible D match to TRBD1 (5 bases). Per the germline V gene, CDR1 is SGHAT and CDR2 is FQNNGV. The CDR3 is made up of 16 amino acids. With 5 bases removed from V and 3 bases from J, the gap between germline ends came to 16 bases.

This clonotype was recorded at least ten times. This rearrangement joins TRBV30 to TRBJ2-2; D unresolved. This CDR3 has 15 amino acids. Trimming took 0 bases from V and 4 from J, leaving 12 bases between them. Germline V gives CDR1 GTSNPN, CDR2 SVGIG (reference sequence). The CDR3 loop reads CAWSVRLQSTGELFF. The DNA of the CDR3 is TGTGCCTGGAGTGTAAGGCTACAGTCCACCGGGGAGCTGTTTTTT.

This clonotype was observed at least ten times. The chain uses TRBV30 and TRBJ2-1, with a possible D match to TRBD2 (5 bases). This CDR3 has 12 residues. V gave up 5 bases and J gave up 8 bases, with 13 bases separating them. CDR1 is GTSNPN, CDR2 SVGIG, per germline (reference sequence). CDR3 nucleotide sequence: TGTGCCTGGTCGACGGGGAGCGATGAGCAGTTCTTC. This codes for CAWSTGSDEQFF.

J is TRBJ1-3 and V is TRBV5-1; perhaps TRBD1 as D (6 bases). CDR3 size: 17 residues. V was cut by 4 bases and J by 1 base, with 18 bases left in between. CDR1 and CDR2 (germline): SGHRS, YFSETQ. In DNA, the CDR3 is TGCGCCAGCAGCACGGACGGGGGGCCTTGGTCTGGAAACACCATATATTTT. It is translated as CASSTDGGPWSGNTIYF.

V is TRBV18 and J is TRBJ1-2, with D maybe TRBD1 (6 bases). Germline V gives CDR1 KGHSH, CDR2 LQKENI. The CDR3 sequence is 14 residues long. V gave up 3 bases and J gave up 4 bases, with 12 bases separating them. The CDR3 region has the DNA TGTGCCAGCTCACCGAACAGGGAGAGCTATGGCTACACCTTC. This gives the protein CASSPNRESYGYTF.

This clonotype has at least ten counts. The chain couples TRBV7-6 to TRBJ2-2; D remains ambiguous. CDR1 and CDR2 from the germline V gene are SGHVS and FNYEAQ. The CDR3 loop spans 10 amino acids. The V gene lost 8 bases and the J gene lost 5 bases, with 3 bases spanning the gap. The CDR3 spells CASRTGELFF. The DNA of the CDR3 is TGTGCCAGCCGGACCGGGGAGCTGTTTTTT.

Many counts were recorded for this clonotype. The V call is TRBV6-1, the J call TRBJ1-1; no definite D call. The length of the CDR3 is 15 residues. V dropped 6 bases and J dropped 4 bases, with 18 bases sitting between them. The germline V gene encodes CDR1 MNHNS and CDR2 SASEGT. CDR3 protein: CASRVERAGVTEAFF. The CDR3 DNA reads TGTGCCAGCAGGGTCGAGAGGGCCGGGGTCACTGAAGCTTTCTTT.

This clonotype was observed many times. V gene TRBV12-5 combines with J gene TRBJ2-1; 8 bases fit TRBD1. The germline CDR1 and CDR2 sequences are LGHNT and FRNRAP. The CDR3 contains 16 residues. J gave up 9 bases and V 5 bases, and 15 bases lay outside the gene matches. This CDR3 reads CASGPPSGTGNREQFF. In DNA, the CDR3 is TGTGCTAGTGGTCCCCCTTCTGGGACAGGCAACCGTGAGCAGTTCTTC. Supplemented by reference TRBV12-5 and TRBJ2-1, the full variable domain reads DARVTQTPRHKVTEMGQEVTMRCQPILGHNTVFWYRQTMMQGLELLAYFRNRAPLDDSGMPKDRFSAEMPDATLATLKIQPSEPRDSAVYFCASGPPSGTGNREQFFGPGTRLTVL.

This clonotype was observed many times. V and J are TRBV7-3 and TRBJ2-1, with 13 bases that match TRBD2. CDR3 length: 19 amino acids. The germline gives CDR1 SGHTA, CDR2 FQGTGA. Germline trimming cut 1 base from V and 4 bases from J; bases unmatched to any gene: 10. For the CDR3, the DNA is TGTGCCAGCAGCTTAATTAACTCGGGACTAGCGGGGCCATACAATGAGCAGTTCTTC. Translation gives CASSLINSGLAGPYNEQFF.

This clonotype was seen repeatedly, ten times or more. The V and J genes are TRBV5-1 and TRBJ2-6; D is ambiguous. There are 15 residues in the CDR3. V lost 4 bases and J 0 bases, leaving 8 bases between the germline ends. The germline gives CDR1 SGHRS, CDR2 YFSETQ. CDR3 DNA: TGCGCCAGCAGCCCGCCCGACTCTGGGGCCAACGTCCTGACTTTC. Protein: CASSPPDSGANVLTF.